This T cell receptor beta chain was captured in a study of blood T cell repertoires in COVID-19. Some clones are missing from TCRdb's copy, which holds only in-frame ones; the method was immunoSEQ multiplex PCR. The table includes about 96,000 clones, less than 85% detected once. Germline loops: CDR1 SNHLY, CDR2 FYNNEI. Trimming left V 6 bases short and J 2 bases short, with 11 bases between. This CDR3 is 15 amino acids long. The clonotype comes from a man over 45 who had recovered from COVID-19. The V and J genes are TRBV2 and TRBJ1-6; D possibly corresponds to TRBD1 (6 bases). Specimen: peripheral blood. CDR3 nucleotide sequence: TGTGCCAGCAGCGCACAGGGAACCTATAATTCACCCCTCCACTTT. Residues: CASSAQGTYNSPLHF.